This T cell receptor beta chain was identified in a study of regulatory T cells in long-lasting Graves disease. Time point meaning: newly diagnosed GD, antithyroid drugs for less than 3 months. Preparation of the TCR library used RNA extracted from PBMCs. Whole-study results and caveats: What was studied was peripheral blood only, and not thyroid tissue. Comparison showed that persistent patients shared more public clonotypes (over 2,500) than new patients (over 950).

With regard to this clonotype: Its antigen is undetermined. A much larger clone lies one base from this, so it may be a read error.

To make TCR beta libraries, researchers used iRepertoire HTBI primers and Arm-PCR of CDR3 regions. TCRdb used MiXCR to reprocess the multiplex PCR reads, holding one entry per CDR3 protein. The sample carries hundreds of thousands of distinct CDR3 sequences, 16% recorded once. These data are also associated with another study on T cells in Graves' hyperthyroidism and ophthalmopathy. Per that paper: TCR CDR3 underwent first-round RT-PCR with the HTBI primer set.

The specimen comprised peripheral blood mononuclear cells (PBMCs), sampled at new diagnosis, from a patient treated with antithyroid drugs. This receptor was obtained from a woman aged 40-65 years with Graves disease.

The CDR3 here is CASSIRPLPEARTGELFF. CDR3 sequence (DNA): TGCGCCAGCAGCATACGACCCCTACCCGAGGCGAGGACCGGGGAGCTGTTTTTT. This chain joins TRBV5-1 and TRBJ2-2; D not resolved. Germline V gene data show CDR1 as SGHRS and CDR2 as YFSETQ. This CDR3 is 18 amino acids long. V was pared by 4 bases and J by 5 bases, with 24 bases between.